Included here is one T cell receptor beta chain sequence, with context. These data originate in a study of T cell changes during pregnancy in multiple sclerosis. With V trimmed by 7 bases and J by 5 bases, 9 bases remained unmatched. The CDR3 is made up of 17 amino acids. CDR1 ENHRY and CDR2 SYGVKD come from the germline V gene. Sequencing was performed with immunoSEQ multiplex PCR; in TCRdb, only in-frame clones are kept and a portion is missing. The table has roughly 71,000 clones, around nine tenths seen once. The sequenced sample was peripheral blood, obtained in the first trimester of pregnancy. This chain connects TRBV10-3 to TRBJ2-2, with 14 bases identical to TRBD2. The receptor comes from a female donor in good health, enrolled as a control in a pregnancy study. CDR3 sequence: CAITGTSGSKGTGELFF. The CDR3 nucleotides read TGTGCCATCACCGGGACTAGCGGGAGTAAAGGGACCGGGGAGCTGTTTTTT.